These T cell receptor beta chains were read from a single sample in a study of Ad26.COV2.S vaccination and SARS-CoV-2 variants. Data came from immunoSEQ multiplex PCR; TCRdb stores just in-frame clones and leaves some out. This sample has 440,000 or so clones, with about nine tenths found just once. The specimen was peripheral blood, collected in a trial of Ad26.COV2.S vaccine versus placebo. These receptors originate from a person aged 18 to 59 who received the Ad26.COV2.S COVID-19 vaccine or a placebo. CDR3s include the opening cysteine and the closing phenylalanine or tryptophan. A D gene is named only where the DNA matches it firmly. Only some rows state a clone size, as once, few, many or a class for expanded clones.

>few|TRBV9|TRBJ2-2|NA
CASSVGGGELFF
TGTGCCAGCAGCGTAGGGGGCGGGGAGCTGTTTTTT
>NA|TRBV6-2/TRBV6-3|TRBJ2-1|NA
CASSYKGGLYSYNEQFF
TGTGCCAGCAGTTACAAGGGGGGACTATACTCCTACAATGAGCAGTTCTTC
>NA|TRBV10-1|TRBJ2-2|TRBD2
CASSEPSGDTGELFF
TGCGCCAGCAGTGAACCTAGCGGAGACACCGGGGAGCTGTTTTTT
>NA|TRBV19|TRBJ1-1|NA
CASSIATAMNTEAFF
TGTGCCAGTAGTATAGCGACAGCTATGAACACTGAAGCTTTCTTT
>NA|TRBV29-1|TRBJ2-5|TRBD2
CSGTSGQETQYF
TGCAGCGGGACTAGCGGCCAAGAGACCCAGTACTTC
>NA|TRBV2|TRBJ2-1|NA
CASSEDPYNEQFF
TGTGCCAGCAGTGAGGACCCTTACAATGAGCAGTTCTTC
>NA|TRBV19|TRBJ1-5|NA
CASRGNGGGRANQPQHF
TGTGCCAGTAGGGGTAATGGTGGAGGTAGAGCGAATCAGCCCCAGCATTTT
>few|TRBV19|TRBJ1-6|NA
CASSIGLNRANSPLHF
TGTGCCAGTAGTATCGGATTGAACAGGGCTAATTCACCCCTCCACTTT
>NA|TRBV24-1|TRBJ2-2|NA
CATSGAGADTGELFF
TGTGCCACCAGTGGGGCAGGTGCGGACACCGGGGAGCTGTTTTTT
>few|TRBV7-2|TRBJ2-3|NA
CASSLVPASTDTQYF
TGTGCCAGCAGCTTAGTCCCGGCTAGCACAGATACGCAGTATTTT
>NA|TRBV7-9|TRBJ2-7|NA
CASSLAAGISSYEQYF
TGTGCCAGCAGCTTAGCGGCGGGCATCTCTAGCTACGAGCAGTACTTC
>NA|TRBV9|TRBJ2-2|TRBD2
CASSVAGAGNTGELFF
TGTGCCAGCAGTGTAGCGGGAGCGGGGAACACCGGGGAGCTGTTTTTT
>NA|TRBV24-1|TRBJ2-1|TRBD1
CATSDGSRTGGSSYNEQFF
TGTGCCACCAGTGATGGATCACGGACAGGGGGGAGCTCCTACAATGAGCAGTTCTTC
>NA|TRBV19|TRBJ1-1|NA
CASSMRQNTEAFF
TGTGCCAGTAGTATGAGGCAGAACACTGAAGCTTTCTTT
>NA|TRBV6-5|TRBJ2-3|NA
CASSFSTDTQYF
TGTGCCAGCAGTTTTAGCACAGATACGCAGTATTTT
>NA|TRBV28|TRBJ2-7|NA
CASRTASAGAGEQYF
TGTGCCAGCAGAACCGCATCTGCGGGCGCAGGGGAGCAGTACTTC
>NA|TRBV11-2|TRBJ2-3|TRBD2
CASSPKLAGEFSTDTQYF
TGTGCCAGCAGCCCCAAACTAGCGGGAGAGTTTTCGACAGATACGCAGTATTTT
>NA|TRBV5-6|TRBJ2-1|TRBD1
CASRSDRAYYNEQFF
TGTGCCAGCAGATCTGACAGGGCTTACTACAATGAGCAGTTCTTC
>NA|TRBV24-1|TRBJ2-3|NA
CATKGRGNTDTQYF
TGTGCCACCAAGGGTCGGGGTAACACAGATACGCAGTATTTT
>NA|TRBV5-6|TRBJ1-2|NA
CASSRDRYGYGYTF
TGTGCCAGCAGCCGTGACAGGTACGGATATGGCTACACCTTC
>NA|TRBV2|TRBJ1-1|NA
CASSARQNTEAFF
TGTGCCAGCAGTGCGCGGCAGAACACTGAAGCTTTCTTT
>NA|TRBV6-5|TRBJ2-7|TRBD1
CASSFTGTGGYEQYF
TGTGCCAGCAGTTTCACCGGGACAGGGGGTTACGAGCAGTACTTC
>NA|TRBV7-3|TRBJ1-1|TRBD1
CASSERPGQGTEAFF
TGTGCCAGCAGCGAACGACCGGGACAGGGGACTGAAGCTTTCTTT